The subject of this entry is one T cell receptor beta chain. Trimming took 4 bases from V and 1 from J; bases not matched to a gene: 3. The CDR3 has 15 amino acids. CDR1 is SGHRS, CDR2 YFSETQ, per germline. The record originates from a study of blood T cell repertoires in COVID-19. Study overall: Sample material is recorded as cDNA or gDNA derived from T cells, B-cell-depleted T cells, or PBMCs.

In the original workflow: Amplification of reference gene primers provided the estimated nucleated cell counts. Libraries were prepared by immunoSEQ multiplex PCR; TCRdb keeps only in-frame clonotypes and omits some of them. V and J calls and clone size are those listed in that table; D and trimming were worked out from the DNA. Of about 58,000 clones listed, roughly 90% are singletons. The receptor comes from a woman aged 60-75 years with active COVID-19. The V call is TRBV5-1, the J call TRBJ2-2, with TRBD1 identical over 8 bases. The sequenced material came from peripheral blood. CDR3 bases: TGCGCCAGCAGCCTGGGACAGGAGAACACCGGGGAGCTGTTTTTT. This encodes CASSLGQENTGELFF.